The following is a TCR beta chain sequence with its context. What it binds is unknown. Repertoires were generated with immunoSEQ multiplex PCR, while TCRdb's copy carries only in-frame clones and drops some. The sample contains about 2 million clones, less than 95% of which appear only once. This sample stems from a study of shared clonotypes between healthy human individuals. With 0 bases clipped from V and 8 bases from J, the junction kept 14 bases outside the gene matches. Germline V gives CDR1 SGHNT, CDR2 YYREEE (reference sequence). The CDR3 covers 18 residues. General study findings and limits: Clonotype sharing across four donors was observed for around 5% of naive CD4 clonotypes. Expectations were that clonotype sharing among donors would be affected by sequencing depth. Limitation of the genetic and exposure-history diversity represented came from the few donors.

Cells designated naive CD8 were CD45RO-negative and were positively selected for CCR7, with terminally differentiated effector memory CD45RA+ cells excluded. This rearrangement joins TRBV5-4 to TRBJ2-1; TRBD1 matches at 10 bases. The receptor's source is a man between 18 and 29 years old in good health. The material sequenced was naive CD8+ T cells sorted from blood. The CDR3 bases are TGTGCCAGCAGCTTGGCGCCGGGACAGGGGTTGTTTTGGGATGAGCAGTTCTTC. Translated: CASSLAPGQGLFWDEQFF.